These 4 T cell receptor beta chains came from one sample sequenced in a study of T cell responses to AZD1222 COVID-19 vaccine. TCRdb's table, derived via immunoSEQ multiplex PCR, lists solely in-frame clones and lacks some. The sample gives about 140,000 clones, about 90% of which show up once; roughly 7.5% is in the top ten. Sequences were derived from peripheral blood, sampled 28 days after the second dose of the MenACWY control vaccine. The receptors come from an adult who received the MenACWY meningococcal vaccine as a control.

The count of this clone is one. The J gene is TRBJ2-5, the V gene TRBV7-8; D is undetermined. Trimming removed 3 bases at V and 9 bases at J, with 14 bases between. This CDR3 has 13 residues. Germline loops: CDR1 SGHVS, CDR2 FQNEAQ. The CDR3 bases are TGTGCCAGCAGCTTGAGTGGACCGGCGGCCCAGTACTTC. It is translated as CASSLSGPAAQYF.

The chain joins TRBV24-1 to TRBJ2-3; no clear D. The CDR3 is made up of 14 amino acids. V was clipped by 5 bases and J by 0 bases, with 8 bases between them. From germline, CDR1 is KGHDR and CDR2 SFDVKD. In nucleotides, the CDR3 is TGTGCCACCAGTGGGACCCCAAGCACAGATACGCAGTATTTT. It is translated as CATSGTPSTDTQYF.

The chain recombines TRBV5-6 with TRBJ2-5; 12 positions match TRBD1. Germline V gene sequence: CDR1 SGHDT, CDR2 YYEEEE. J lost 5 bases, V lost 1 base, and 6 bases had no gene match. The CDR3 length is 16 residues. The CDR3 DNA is TGTGCCAGCAGCTTGCCCGGGACAGGGGGCCTTGAGACCCAGTACTTC. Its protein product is CASSLPGTGGLETQYF.

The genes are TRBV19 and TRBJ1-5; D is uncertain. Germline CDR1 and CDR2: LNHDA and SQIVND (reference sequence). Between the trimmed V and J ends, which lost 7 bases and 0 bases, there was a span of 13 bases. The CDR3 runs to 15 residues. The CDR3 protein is CASKESASSNQPQHF. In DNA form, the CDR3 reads TGTGCCAGTAAGGAGTCGGCTTCTAGCAATCAGCCCCAGCATTTT.